This is a list of T cell receptor beta chains from one sample in a study of technical replicates of blood from a few donors. Assay used: immunoSEQ multiplex PCR; TCRdb lists only in-frame clones, some missing. This sample has about 60,000 clones, with 90% to 95% found just once. Input material: PBMCs. These receptors were taken from a human donor in good health. Some clones in this sample may be carry-over from other donors' samples. The CDR3 runs from the conserved cysteine through the conserved F or W. D genes are given only for firm matches. Some rows have no size entry. The others give once, few or many, or a class for an expanded clone.

cdr3_aa: CASSPLGVRGELFF
cdr3_nt: TGTGCCAGCAGCCCCCTCGGTGTCAGGGGAGAGCTGTTTTTT
j_call: TRBJ2-2
clone_size: -
d_call: -
v_call: TRBV4-2

cdr3_aa: CASSGGVGYTF
cdr3_nt: TGTGCCAGCAGTGGGGGGGTTGGCTACACCTTC
j_call: TRBJ1-2
clone_size: -
d_call: -
v_call: TRBV28

cdr3_aa: CASRPRQGWEKLFF
cdr3_nt: TGTGCCAGCAGACCACGACAGGGATGGGAAAAACTGTTTTTT
j_call: TRBJ1-4
clone_size: -
d_call: TRBD1
v_call: TRBV6-5

cdr3_aa: CASTPLAGAYNEQFF
cdr3_nt: TGCGCCAGCACCCCACTAGCGGGGGCCTACAATGAGCAGTTCTTC
j_call: TRBJ2-1
clone_size: -
d_call: TRBD2
v_call: TRBV5-1

cdr3_aa: CASSFALMRGAGRNEQFF
cdr3_nt: TGTGCCAGCAGCTTTGCTTTAATGCGGGGGGCCGGAAGAAATGAGCAGTTCTTC
j_call: TRBJ2-1
clone_size: once
d_call: TRBD2
v_call: TRBV7-2

cdr3_aa: CASSQEQAGGNTGELFF
cdr3_nt: TGTGCCAGCAGCCAAGAGCAGGCGGGGGGGAACACCGGGGAGCTGTTTTTT
j_call: TRBJ2-2
clone_size: -
d_call: TRBD2
v_call: TRBV4-2

cdr3_aa: CASSLFTTGVYEQYF
cdr3_nt: TGTGCCAGCAGCTTATTTACTACGGGGGTGTACGAGCAGTACTTC
j_call: TRBJ2-7
clone_size: -
d_call: -
v_call: TRBV7-2

cdr3_aa: CASSLRRGDLNIQYF
cdr3_nt: TGTGCCAGCAGCTTACGGCGGGGCGATCTAAACATTCAGTACTTC
j_call: TRBJ2-4
clone_size: -
d_call: -
v_call: TRBV7-2

cdr3_aa: CASSQEGTGGASGLFF
cdr3_nt: TGTGCCAGCAGCCAAGAAGGGACGGGAGGCGCCAGCGGGCTGTTTTTT
j_call: TRBJ2-2
clone_size: -
d_call: TRBD2
v_call: TRBV4-2

cdr3_aa: CASSLQGSGELFF
cdr3_nt: TGCGCCAGCAGCTTACAGGGGTCCGGGGAGCTGTTTTTT
j_call: TRBJ2-2
clone_size: -
d_call: TRBD1
v_call: TRBV5-1

cdr3_aa: CASSPRAQVAGGLETQYF
cdr3_nt: TGTGCCAGCTCACCACGCGCGCAGGTGGCCGGGGGATTGGAGACCCAGTACTTC
j_call: TRBJ2-5
clone_size: -
d_call: -
v_call: TRBV18

cdr3_aa: CASSLEPGQETQYF
cdr3_nt: TGTGCCAGCAGCTTGGAACCAGGGCAAGAGACCCAGTACTTC
j_call: TRBJ2-5
clone_size: -
d_call: -
v_call: TRBV5-5

cdr3_aa: CASSQGAGAEQYF
cdr3_nt: TGTGCCAGCAGCCAAGGAGCGGGAGCAGAGCAGTACTTC
j_call: TRBJ2-7
clone_size: -
d_call: TRBD2
v_call: TRBV14

cdr3_aa: CASSLPSGYEQYF
cdr3_nt: TGTGCCAGCAGCTTGCCTAGCGGGTACGAGCAGTACTTC
j_call: TRBJ2-7
clone_size: -
d_call: TRBD2
v_call: TRBV5-6

cdr3_aa: CASSSWGGISYEQYF
cdr3_nt: TGTGCCAGCAGCTCCTGGGGAGGCATATCCTACGAGCAGTACTTC
j_call: TRBJ2-7
clone_size: -
d_call: -
v_call: TRBV5-5

cdr3_aa: CASSMRGTANTEAFF
cdr3_nt: TGTGCCAGCAGCATGCGAGGGACAGCGAACACTGAAGCTTTCTTT
j_call: TRBJ1-1
clone_size: -
d_call: TRBD1
v_call: TRBV11-2

cdr3_aa: CASRGTPRSGYTF
cdr3_nt: TGTGCCAGCAGAGGGACACCCCGGAGTGGCTACACCTTC
j_call: TRBJ1-2
clone_size: -
d_call: -
v_call: TRBV2

cdr3_aa: CASSPGDRDSGELFF
cdr3_nt: TGTGCCAGCAGCCCGGGGGACAGGGATAGCGGGGAGCTGTTTTTT
j_call: TRBJ2-2
clone_size: -
d_call: TRBD1
v_call: TRBV7-3

cdr3_aa: CASRSGVRNTEAFF
cdr3_nt: TGCGCCAGCAGGTCAGGGGTGAGGAACACTGAAGCTTTCTTT
j_call: TRBJ1-1
clone_size: few
d_call: -
v_call: TRBV5-1

cdr3_aa: CASGLFNRVLYGYTF
cdr3_nt: TGTGCTAGTGGTTTGTTTAACAGGGTACTCTATGGCTACACCTTC
j_call: TRBJ1-2
clone_size: -
d_call: -
v_call: TRBV12-5

cdr3_aa: CASCFGQAYEQYF
cdr3_nt: TGTGCCAGCTGCTTCGGACAGGCCTACGAGCAGTACTTC
j_call: TRBJ2-7
clone_size: -
d_call: TRBD1
v_call: TRBV2

cdr3_aa: CASSQDFSSYNSPLHF
cdr3_nt: TGTGCCAGCAGCCAAGATTTTAGCTCCTATAATTCACCCCTCCACTTT
j_call: TRBJ1-6
clone_size: -
d_call: -
v_call: TRBV4-2

cdr3_aa: CASSGAGLAGAPYEQYF
cdr3_nt: TGTGCCAGCAGTGGAGCGGGACTAGCGGGAGCCCCCTACGAGCAGTACTTC
j_call: TRBJ2-7
clone_size: -
d_call: TRBD2
v_call: TRBV2

cdr3_aa: CASSLVPGGAPDTQYF
cdr3_nt: TGTGCCAGCAGCTTAGTGCCGGGGGGGGCCCCAGATACGCAGTATTTT
j_call: TRBJ2-3
clone_size: -
d_call: TRBD2
v_call: TRBV7-2

cdr3_aa: CASSLETQGQQHF
cdr3_nt: TGTGCCAGCAGCCTAGAGACACAGGGTCAACAGCATTTT
j_call: TRBJ1-5
clone_size: once
d_call: -
v_call: TRBV7-2